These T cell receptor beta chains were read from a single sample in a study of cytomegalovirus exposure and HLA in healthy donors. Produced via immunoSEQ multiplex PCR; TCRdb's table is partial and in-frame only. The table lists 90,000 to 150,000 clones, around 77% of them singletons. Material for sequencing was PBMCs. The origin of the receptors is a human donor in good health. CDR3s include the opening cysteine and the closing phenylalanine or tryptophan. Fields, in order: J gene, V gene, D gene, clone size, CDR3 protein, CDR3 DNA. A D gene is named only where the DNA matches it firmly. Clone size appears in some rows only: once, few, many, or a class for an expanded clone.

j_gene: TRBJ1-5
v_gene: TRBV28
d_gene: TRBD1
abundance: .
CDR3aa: CASSFRATGRTQPQHF
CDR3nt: TGTGCCAGCAGTTTTAGGGCGACAGGGAGGACTCAGCCCCAGCATTTT

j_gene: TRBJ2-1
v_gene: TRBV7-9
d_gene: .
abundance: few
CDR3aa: CASSPTEFYNEQFF
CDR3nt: TGTGCCAGCAGCCCGACAGAGTTCTACAATGAGCAGTTCTTC

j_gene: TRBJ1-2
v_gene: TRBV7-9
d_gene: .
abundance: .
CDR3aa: CASSLIGQLYGYTF
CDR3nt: TGTGCCAGCAGCTTAATAGGACAGCTCTATGGCTACACCTTC

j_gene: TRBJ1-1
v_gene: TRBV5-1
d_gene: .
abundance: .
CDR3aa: CASSLFPDSTGLNTEAFF
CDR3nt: TGCGCCAGCAGCCTATTCCCCGACTCGACGGGGTTGAACACTGAAGCTTTCTTT

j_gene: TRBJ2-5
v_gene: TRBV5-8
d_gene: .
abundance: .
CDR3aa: CASSSRTGVETQYF
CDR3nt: TGTGCCAGCAGCTCGAGAACGGGAGTGGAGACCCAGTACTTC

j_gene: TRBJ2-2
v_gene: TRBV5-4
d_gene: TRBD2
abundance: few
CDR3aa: CASSPGLAGVRTGELFF
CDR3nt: TGTGCCAGCAGCCCCGGACTAGCGGGAGTCAGGACCGGGGAGCTGTTTTTT

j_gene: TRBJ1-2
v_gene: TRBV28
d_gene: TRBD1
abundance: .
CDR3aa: CASSSLGQGRGYTF
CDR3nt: TGTGCCAGCAGTTCTCTGGGACAGGGGCGCGGCTACACCTTC

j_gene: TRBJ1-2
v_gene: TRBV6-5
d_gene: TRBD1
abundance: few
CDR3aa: CASSKTGASNYGYTF
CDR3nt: TGTGCCAGCAGTAAGACAGGGGCGTCTAACTATGGCTACACCTTC

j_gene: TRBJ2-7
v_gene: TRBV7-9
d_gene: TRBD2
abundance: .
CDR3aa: CASSLRGGEAGAFEDEQYF
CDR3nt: TGTGCCAGCAGCCTCAGGGGTGGAGAAGCGGGAGCATTCGAGGACGAGCAGTACTTC

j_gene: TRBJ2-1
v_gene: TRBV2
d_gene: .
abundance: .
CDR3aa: CASSYTGSSGYIDNEQFF
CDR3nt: TGTGCCAGCAGTTATACCGGGAGTAGCGGCTACATTGACAATGAGCAGTTCTTC

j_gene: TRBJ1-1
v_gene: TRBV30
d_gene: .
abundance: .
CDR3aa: CAWRAGRRLNTEAFF
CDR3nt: TGTGCCTGGAGGGCGGGACGTAGGTTGAACACTGAAGCTTTCTTT

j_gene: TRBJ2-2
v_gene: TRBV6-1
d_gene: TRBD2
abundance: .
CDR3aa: CATRKGLANTGELFF
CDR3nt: TGTGCCACCCGGAAGGGACTAGCCAACACCGGGGAGCTGTTTTTT

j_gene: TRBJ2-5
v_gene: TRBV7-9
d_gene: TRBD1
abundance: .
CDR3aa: CASSSGQGLGERETQYF
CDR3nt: TGTGCCAGCAGCTCCGGACAGGGATTAGGGGAAAGGGAGACCCAGTACTTC

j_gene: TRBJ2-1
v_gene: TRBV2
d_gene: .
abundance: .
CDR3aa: CAGGRGNEQFF
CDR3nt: TGTGCCGGCGGTAGGGGAAATGAGCAGTTCTTC

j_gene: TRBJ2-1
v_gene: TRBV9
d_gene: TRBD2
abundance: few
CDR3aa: CASSSEEAGGPYNEQFF
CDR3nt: TGTGCCAGCAGCTCAGAGGAAGCGGGAGGGCCCTACAATGAGCAGTTCTTC

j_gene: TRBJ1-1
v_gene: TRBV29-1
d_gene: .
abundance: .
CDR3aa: CSVAPSLRTVYSGMSTEAFF
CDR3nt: TGCAGCGTCGCCCCCTCCCTGCGGACAGTATATTCGGGGATGAGCACTGAAGCTTTCTTT

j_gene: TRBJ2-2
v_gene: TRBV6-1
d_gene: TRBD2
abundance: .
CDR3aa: CASRDYPTGELFF
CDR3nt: TGTGCCAGCCGGGACTATCCCACCGGGGAGCTGTTTTTT

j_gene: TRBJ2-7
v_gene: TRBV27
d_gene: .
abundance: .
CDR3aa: CASSLGQGSYEQYF
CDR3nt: TGTGCCAGCAGTTTGGGTCAGGGCTCCTACGAGCAGTACTTC

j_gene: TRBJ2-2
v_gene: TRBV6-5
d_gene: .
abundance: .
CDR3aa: CASSTDTTGELFF
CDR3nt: TGTGCCAGCAGTACGGACACAACCGGGGAGCTGTTTTTT

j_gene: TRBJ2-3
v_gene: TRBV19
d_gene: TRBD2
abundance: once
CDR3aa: CASRDSGTTDTQYF
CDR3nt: TGTGCCTCGCGTGATAGCGGGACCACAGATACGCAGTATTTT

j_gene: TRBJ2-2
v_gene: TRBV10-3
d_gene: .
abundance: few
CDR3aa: CAIKEGTNTGELFF
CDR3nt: TGTGCCATCAAGGAGGGCACGAACACCGGGGAGCTGTTTTTT

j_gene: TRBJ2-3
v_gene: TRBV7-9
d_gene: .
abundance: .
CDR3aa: CASSFSLRGTDTQYF
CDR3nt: TGTGCCAGCAGCTTTAGCCTTCGGGGCACAGATACGCAGTATTTT